The 14 T cell receptor beta chains below come from one sample, sequenced in a study of blood T cell repertoires in COVID-19. Libraries were prepared by immunoSEQ multiplex PCR; TCRdb keeps only in-frame clonotypes and omits some of them. The sample shows a few hundred thousand clones, 70% to 90% of them seen only once. Source material: peripheral blood. The source of these receptors is a man between 60 and 75 years old who had recovered from COVID-19.

The CDR3 bases are TGTGCCAGCAGGAAATTGGGGACATCGAACACCGGGGAGCTGTTTTTT. It specifies CASRKLGTSNTGELFF. The chain recombines TRBV27 with TRBJ2-2; D is perhaps TRBD1 (6 bases). V lost 6 bases and J 0 bases, leaving 14 bases between the germline ends. The germline gives CDR1 MNHEY, CDR2 SMNVEV (reference sequence). The CDR3 sequence is 16 residues long.

The genes are TRBV5-4 and TRBJ2-5, with D hard to call. Germline values: CDR1 SGHNT, CDR2 YYREEE (reference sequence). With 2 bases removed from V and 5 bases from J, the gap between germline ends came to 7 bases. The CDR3 consists of 12 residues. CDR3 sequence: CASSFSRETQYF. In DNA, the CDR3 is TGTGCCAGCAGCTTCTCCCGGGAGACCCAGTACTTC. Complete variable domain (other parts from reference TRBV5-4 and TRBJ2-5): ETGVTQSPTHLIKTRGQQVTLRCSSQSGHNTVSWYQQALGQGPQFIFQYYREEENGRGNFPPRFSGLQFPNYSSELNVNALELDDSALYLCASSFSRETQYFGPGTRLLVL.

The J gene is TRBJ1-1, the V gene TRBV3-1 (or the pseudogene TRBV3-2), with D uncertain. This CDR3 contains 15 residues. V dropped 7 bases and J dropped 1 base, with 16 bases sitting between them. Looked up from germline, CDR1 is LGHDT and CDR2 is YNNKEL (reference sequence). Here the CDR3 DNA reads TGTGCCAGCAACCGGAACAGCGGTGGGAACACTGAAGCTTTCTTT. Amino acid sequence: CASNRNSGGNTEAFF.

The chain uses TRBV11-1 and TRBJ2-1; 11 bases agree with TRBD2. From germline, CDR1 is SGHAT and CDR2 FQDESV (reference sequence). Unmatched junction bases numbered 12, after V lost 0 bases and J lost 8 bases. The CDR3 has 18 residues. The CDR3, as DNA: TGTGCCAGCAGCTTAGCGGTTCTAGCGGGAGGCAGGTTATATGAGCAGTTCTTC. This codes for CASSLAVLAGGRLYEQFF. The full variable domain, in which reference TRBV11-1 and TRBJ2-1 provide the parts outside the CDR3, is EAEVAQSPRYKITEKSQAVAFWCDPISGHATLYWYRQILGQGPELLVQFQDESVVDDSQLPKDRFSAERLKGVDSTLKIQPAELGDSAMYLCASSLAVLAGGRLYEQFFGPGTRLTVL.

The chain uses TRBV20-1 and TRBJ2-7; D is uncertain. Germline CDR1 is DFQATT and CDR2 is SNEGSKA (reference sequence). V shed 2 bases and J shed 7 bases, with 9 bases lying between them. This CDR3 has 11 amino acids. The CDR3, as DNA: TGCAGTGCTAGAATACGAGCGGAGCAGTACTTC. It translates to CSARIRAEQYF.

CDR3 nucleotides: TGTGCCAGCAGCTTAGCTTCTAGCGGTAAAGACCCCTACGAGCAGTACTTC. This encodes CASSLASSGKDPYEQYF. This chain uses TRBV7-2 with TRBJ2-7; 7 bases line up with TRBD2. Germline CDR1 reads SGHTA; CDR2 reads FQGNSA. The CDR3 is 17 amino acids. Trimming removed 0 bases from V and 2 bases from J; junction bases left unmatched: 10.

The CDR3 DNA is TGCGCCAGCAGGAGCCCCACAGGGGGCCCCGGGGAGCTGTTTTTT. This codes for CASRSPTGGPGELFF. This chain joins TRBV10-2 and TRBJ2-2; the match to TRBD1 covers 9 bases. Germline loops: CDR1 WSHSY, CDR2 SAAADI. The CDR3 loop spans 15 amino acids. V was clipped by 6 bases and J by 6 bases; unmatched bases: 8.

This clone came up once. The chain carries TRBV9 and TRBJ2-3; 7 positions match TRBD1. Germline-derived CDR1 and CDR2 are SGDLS and YYNGEE. With 3 bases clipped from V and 4 bases from J, the junction kept 8 bases outside the gene matches. This CDR3 spans 15 amino acids. The CDR3 DNA follows: TGTGCCAGCAGCGGCTCGGGACAGTTTGCAGATACGCAGTATTTT. Translated: CASSGSGQFADTQYF.

The V and J genes are TRBV5-1 and TRBJ1-4; TRBD1 might be the D (5 bases). Trimming took off 1 base at V and 6 bases at J, with 10 bases between the two ends. The V gene's germline CDR1 is SGHRS and CDR2 YFSETQ. This CDR3 has 14 amino acids. The CDR3 DNA reads as TGCGCCAGCAGCTTGTCAGGGCTAGATGAAAAACTGTTTTTT. Translation: CASSLSGLDEKLFF. The complete variable domain, with remaining parts taken from reference TRBV5-1 and TRBJ1-4, reads KAGVTQTPRYLIKTRGQQVTLSCSPISGHRSVSWYQQTPGQGLQFLFEYFSETQRNKGNFPGRFSGRQFSNSRSEMNVSTLELGDSALYLCASSLSGLDEKLFFGSGTQLSVL.

The chain carries TRBV24-1 and TRBJ2-1; 9 bases match TRBD1. CDR1 and CDR2 from the germline V gene are KGHDR and SFDVKD. The CDR3 loop spans 16 amino acids. Trimming removed 3 bases from V and 10 bases from J; junction bases left unmatched: 12. The CDR3 DNA follows: TGTGCCACCAGTGATCCCGGGACAGGGTCAGCGGGGGAGCAGTTCTTC. This sequence encodes CATSDPGTGSAGEQFF.

This clone has a single count. The chain links TRBV10-3 to TRBJ1-5; 8 nucleotides agree with TRBD1. V lost 5 bases, J lost 1 base, and 4 bases stayed unmatched. Germline CDR1 reads ENHRY; CDR2 reads SYGVKD. The CDR3 is 15 residues long. The CDR3 DNA sequence: TGTGCCATCAGTCCGGGACAGGAGAGCAATCAGCCCCAGCATTTT. The encoded protein is CAISPGQESNQPQHF.

This chain uses TRBV2 with TRBJ1-5, with a weak D call TRBD1 (6 bases). This CDR3 comprises 14 residues. From germline, CDR1 is SNHLY and CDR2 FYNNEI. Trimming removed 4 bases at V and 2 bases at J, with 9 bases between. The CDR3 coding sequence is TGTGCCAGCAGTGTTGGGGGCGGCAATCAGCCCCAGCATTTT. Translation gives CASSVGGGNQPQHF.

This rearrangement joins TRBV19 to TRBJ1-1; 7 nucleotides align to TRBD1. The CDR3 loop spans 15 amino acids. CDR1 LNHDA and CDR2 SQIVND come from the germline V gene (reference sequence). V trimming: 4 bases; J trimming: 4 bases; junction bases outside the gene matches: 9. The CDR3 here is CASSTGDRRFTEAFF. DNA of the CDR3: TGTGCCAGTAGTACGGGGGACAGACGGTTCACTGAAGCTTTCTTT.

The J gene is TRBJ2-1, the V gene TRBV5-1; 11 bases fit TRBD2. The CDR3 sequence is 16 residues long. Unmatched junction bases numbered 8, after V lost 2 bases and J lost 7 bases. Germline values: CDR1 SGHRS, CDR2 YFSETQ. DNA of the CDR3: TGCGCCAGCAGCTTAATAGCGGGGGGGCTGAGGAATGAGCAGTTCTTC. This translates into CASSLIAGGLRNEQFF.